What follows describes a single T cell receptor (beta chain). Its antigen remains unknown. This record comes from a study of cytomegalovirus exposure and HLA in healthy donors. Whole-study results and caveats: Rare TCR sequences predominated, though certain public TCRs were found in many donors.

The CDR3 runs to 15 residues. Germline CDR1 KGHSH, CDR2 LQKENI. The V gene lost 6 bases and the J gene lost 4 bases, with 19 bases spanning the gap. 60 Vbeta and 13 Jbeta primers were used in PCR. Using immunoSEQ multiplex PCR, the repertoire was profiled, and TCRdb retains in-frame clones only, with some absent. The sample holds around 100,000 clones. Although they were nominally healthy when sampled, donors likely had unrecorded immune exposures. Sequenced input: PBMCs. The clonotype was recovered from a man in his forties or fifties in good health and CMV-seronegative. The chain employs TRBV18 and TRBJ2-7; maybe TRBD2 (5 bases). The CDR3 DNA follows: TGTGCCAGCTCTCCCGAACTAGAAGTCCCTTACGAGCAGTACTTC. Its translation is CASSPELEVPYEQYF.